The 13 T cell receptor beta chains listed next were all sequenced from one sample in a study of human CD8 memory T cell subsets. Making the TCR beta libraries relied on UMI-labeled 5' RACE. From the 5' RACE reads, TCRdb lists one entry per CDR3 protein and no DNA. The sample table sets out around 19,000 distinct CDR3 sequences. Sequences were obtained from CD8+ stem-like memory T cells (TSCM and TCM) sorted from PBMCs. The subset: stem-like memory CD8 T cells (TSTEM), CCR7+ PD-1- TIGIT-. These receptors were taken from a human donor in good health.

The V gene is TRBV5-1, the J gene TRBJ2-1; the TRBD2 assignment by TCRdb is unverifiable without DNA. The germline V gene encodes CDR1 SGHRS and CDR2 YFSETQ. This CDR3 spans 20 amino acids. This chain's CDR3 is CASSLAPLAGGRVAYNEQFF.

This clonotype is called medium-sized based on its frequency. The chain joins TRBV29-1 to TRBJ2-3; TCRdb gives TRBD2 as the D gene, but with no DNA this cannot be confirmed. CDR1 is SQVTM, CDR2 ANQGSEA, per germline. There are 18 residues in the CDR3. CDR3 loop: CSVEAPGTSGSTTDTQYF.

The CDR3 region is CASSLEDRGNEKLFF. The chain carries TRBV5-6 and TRBJ1-4; the D gene TCRdb calls, TRBD1, cannot be checked with no DNA. The CDR3 consists of 15 residues. From germline, CDR1 is SGHDT and CDR2 YYEEEE.

The V and J genes are TRBV7-9 and TRBJ2-4. Germline V gives CDR1 SEHNR, CDR2 FQNEAQ (reference sequence). This CDR3 has 14 residues. This CDR3 is CASSLHQAKNIQYF.

The V and J genes are TRBV7-2 and TRBJ2-2. This CDR3 spans 13 amino acids. Per germline, CDR1 SGHTA and CDR2 FQGNSA. The CDR3 loop is CASSLTSKGELFF.

V gene TRBV7-2 combines with J gene TRBJ2-1; checking the TCRdb D call of TRBD1 is not possible without DNA. The germline CDR1 and CDR2 sequences are SGHTA and FQGNSA. This CDR3 has 15 amino acids. CDR3: CASSHRGSPYNEQFF.

The chain links TRBV24-1 to TRBJ2-1. The CDR3 spans 12 residues. CDR1 is KGHDR and CDR2 is SFDVKD in the germline V gene. CDR3 region: CATSGDYNEQFF.

By frequency, this clonotype is medium-sized. This sequence joins TRBV27 and TRBJ1-1; TCRdb reports TRBD1, a call that lacks DNA to check it against. The germline V gene encodes CDR1 MNHEY and CDR2 SMNVEV (reference sequence). The CDR3 runs to 13 residues. This CDR3 reads CASSFGQTTEAFF.

The gene calls are TRBV27 and TRBJ1-2; TCRdb proposes TRBD1, but this gene call is untestable without DNA. CDR3 length equals 14 residues. Germline CDR1 is MNHEY and CDR2 is SMNVEV (reference sequence). The CDR3 region is CASRETGVNYGYTF.

V is TRBV11-2 and J is TRBJ2-7. The CDR3 spans 13 residues. CDR1 is SGHAT, CDR2 FQNNGV, per germline. The CDR3 is CASSLASGSDQYF.

This chain uses TRBV19 with TRBJ2-7; TCRdb designates TRBD1, a call that cannot be tested without DNA. Per germline, CDR1 LNHDA and CDR2 SQIVND (reference sequence). CDR3 length: 14 amino acids. The CDR3 protein is CASSSLQGGYEQYF.

V usage is TRBV6-6 and J usage is TRBJ2-3; lacking DNA, the TRBD1 call made by TCRdb goes unchecked. CDR1 is MNHNY, CDR2 SVGAGI, per germline (reference sequence). This CDR3 is built from 15 residues. The CDR3 is CASRAPGPKDDTQYF.

This chain joins TRBV5-6 and TRBJ1-1. From germline, CDR1 is SGHDT and CDR2 YYEEEE. The CDR3 runs to 14 residues. The CDR3 sequence is CASSPEVRNTEAFF.